This is a list of T cell receptor beta chains from one sample in a study of T cell responses to AZD1222 COVID-19 vaccine. Measured with immunoSEQ multiplex PCR; TCRdb has only the in-frame clones, and not every one. The sample holds 130,000 to 150,000 clones, more than 75% seen once. Material: peripheral blood, obtained on day 0 of AZD1222 vaccination. All receptors derive from an adult in good health. Each CDR3 is given with its conserved first and last residue. The D gene is left open where the match is weak. Some rows have no size entry. The others give once, few or many, or a class for an expanded clone.

V	length	J	D	size	DNA	CDR3
TRBV6-2/TRBV6-3	17	TRBJ2-7	TRBD1	-	TGTGCCAGCAGTTACTCGAGGGACAGATTTCTTGAGAACGAGCAGTACTTC	CASSYSRDRFLENEQYF
TRBV6-4	15	TRBJ1-2	-	-	TGTGCCAGCACCTCTGCTCCCGGGAGTAACTATGGCTACACCTTC	CASTSAPGSNYGYTF
TRBV10-2	14	TRBJ2-1	-	-	TGCGCCAGCAGTGAGTCAGGGTTCCACAATGAGCAGTTCTTC	CASSESGFHNEQFF
TRBV28	14	TRBJ1-5	-	-	TGTGTCAGCAGCTCCAGAGGGGGAGTTCAGCCCCAGCATTTT	CVSSSRGGVQPQHF
TRBV6-4	15	TRBJ1-3	-	-	TGTGCCAGCAGTGACCGGGTACTATCTGGAAACACCATATATTTT	CASSDRVLSGNTIYF
TRBV19	12	TRBJ1-4	-	once	TGTGCCAGTAGGCAGTGGGGTGAAAAACTGTTTTTT	CASRQWGEKLFF
TRBV19	16	TRBJ2-7	TRBD1	-	TGTGCCAGTAGTACCAGAACAGGGGGCTTCCCCTACGAGCAGTACTTC	CASSTRTGGFPYEQYF
TRBV6-5	15	TRBJ1-1	TRBD1	-	TGTGCCAGCAGTTACGGAGGGCAGGGGGGCACTGAAGCTTTCTTT	CASSYGGQGGTEAFF
TRBV20-1	11	TRBJ2-1	-	-	TGCAGTGCTAGGACTTTCAATGAGCAGTTCTTC	CSARTFNEQFF
TRBV7-2	14	TRBJ2-2	-	-	TGTGCCAGCAGCTTAGTTTCGAACACCGGGGAGCTGTTTTTT	CASSLVSNTGELFF
TRBV4-2	16	TRBJ1-5	-	-	TGTGCCAGCAGCCAAGATCCGAGACGGGTCAATCAGCCCCAGCATTTT	CASSQDPRRVNQPQHF
TRBV5-6	13	TRBJ1-2	-	-	TGTGCCAGCAGCTTGGGGCCAGGCGATGGCTACACCTTC	CASSLGPGDGYTF
TRBV3-1/TRBV3-2	17	TRBJ1-5	-	-	TGTGCCAGCAGCCAAGCTCGGGACGGTTTTGGTAATCAGCCCCAGCATTTT	CASSQARDGFGNQPQHF
TRBV9	13	TRBJ1-2	-	-	TGTGCCAGCAGCGTAGCACAACACTATGGCTACACCTTC	CASSVAQHYGYTF
TRBV7-2	14	TRBJ1-5	-	-	TGTGCCAGCAGCTTAGTGGCGGGTGATCAGCCCCAGCATTTT	CASSLVAGDQPQHF
TRBV9	14	TRBJ1-5	-	-	TGTGCCAGCAGCGTAGAAGGGGCCGGTCAGCCCCAGCATTTT	CASSVEGAGQPQHF
TRBV7-9	17	TRBJ1-3	-	-	TGTGCCAGCAGCTCTGGGTCGATACGGTACTCTGGAAACACCATATATTTT	CASSSGSIRYSGNTIYF
TRBV7-8	16	TRBJ2-2	-	-	TGTGCCAGCAGCTCGGGCCCCTTATCGAACACCGGGGAGCTGTTTTTT	CASSSGPLSNTGELFF
TRBV28	15	TRBJ1-4	TRBD1	-	TGTGCCAGCAGTCCGGGGGGGACAGGGAGTGAAAAACTGTTTTTT	CASSPGGTGSEKLFF
TRBV6-2/TRBV6-3	14	TRBJ2-2	-	-	TGTGCCAGCACTTATACCTATCGCACCGGGGAGCTGTTTTTT	CASTYTYRTGELFF
TRBV6-5	12	TRBJ1-1	TRBD1	-	TGTGCCAGCTTCGGACAGGGGGCGCTGGCTTTCTTT	CASFGQGALAFF
TRBV11-2	12	TRBJ1-2	-	-	TGTGCCAGCAGCTTATCGGGGTATGGCTACACCTTC	CASSLSGYGYTF
TRBV7-9	15	TRBJ1-5	TRBD1	-	TGTGCCAGCAGCTTAGGGCAGGGGGGCTATCAGCCCCAGCATTTT	CASSLGQGGYQPQHF
TRBV10-3	12	TRBJ2-3	TRBD2	-	TGTGCAACCGGGGGGGACACAGATACGCAGTATTTT	CATGGDTDTQYF
TRBV27	15	TRBJ2-1	TRBD2	-	TGTGCCAGCAGTTTGGGGACTAGGTCCTACAATGAGCAGTTCTTC	CASSLGTRSYNEQFF
TRBV7-2	13	TRBJ2-3	-	-	TGTGCCAGCAACTCCCAGTTTACAGATACGCAGTATTTT	CASNSQFTDTQYF
TRBV6-5	16	TRBJ2-2	TRBD2	-	TGTGCCAGCAGTTACGGCCTAGCGGAGAACACCGGGGAGCTGTTTTTT	CASSYGLAENTGELFF
TRBV28	14	TRBJ2-7	-	-	TGTGCCAGCAGTTGGCTGCATGGACAGTACGAGCAGTACTTC	CASSWLHGQYEQYF
TRBV10-3	16	TRBJ2-3	TRBD2	-	TGTGCCATCAGTGTGACCGGGACTAGCGGCACAGATACGCAGTATTTT	CAISVTGTSGTDTQYF
TRBV7-9	15	TRBJ2-3	-	-	TGTGCCAGCAGCTCACCCCGAGTTCATCCAGATACGCAGTATTTT	CASSSPRVHPDTQYF
TRBV27	11	TRBJ2-1	-	-	TGTGCCAGCAACGAGTACGGTGAGCAGTTCTTC	CASNEYGEQFF
TRBV9	15	TRBJ1-3	-	-	TGTGCCAGCAGCGTAGGGGGGGCTGATGGAAACACCATATATTTT	CASSVGGADGNTIYF
TRBV25-1	17	TRBJ1-3	-	once	TGTGCCAGCAGTGGCGGGGACTTCTCCCCCGCTGGAAACACCATATATTTT	CASSGGDFSPAGNTIYF
TRBV5-8	15	TRBJ2-7	-	-	TGTGCCAGCAGTCGCTACAGGGCCGGACGTTACGAGCAGTACTTC	CASSRYRAGRYEQYF
TRBV27	15	TRBJ2-2	TRBD1	-	TGTGCCAGCAGCCGACAGGGGGGGAGGACCGGGGAGCTGTTTTTT	CASSRQGGRTGELFF
TRBV27	15	TRBJ1-5	-	-	TGTGCCAGCAGTCCGCTACAAGAGGGCAATCAGCCCCAGCATTTT	CASSPLQEGNQPQHF
TRBV19	20	TRBJ2-3	-	-	TGTGCCAGTAGTACCTACTCGACAGGTCCGGCCCGACGTCCTACAGATACGCAGTATTTT	CASSTYSTGPARRPTDTQYF
TRBV5-5	13	TRBJ1-2	-	once	TGTGCCAGCAGCGAAACACCTCCCTATGGCTACACCTTC	CASSETPPYGYTF
TRBV9	14	TRBJ2-5	-	-	TGTGCCAGCAGCCAGGGCGGGGCCCAAGAGACCCAGTACTTC	CASSQGGAQETQYF
TRBV7-2	15	TRBJ1-6	TRBD1	-	TGTGCCAGCAGGGGACAGTTTTCTAGTAATTCACCCCTCCACTTT	CASRGQFSSNSPLHF
TRBV7-2	17	TRBJ1-2	-	-	TGTGCCAGCAGCTTCCGGGCGACAGAACAAATTAACTATGGCTACACCTTC	CASSFRATEQINYGYTF
TRBV15	15	TRBJ2-5	TRBD1	-	TGTGCCACCAGCAGGTCCTGGACAGGGCAAGAGACCCAGTACTTC	CATSRSWTGQETQYF
TRBV5-6	12	TRBJ1-2	-	-	TGTGCCAGCAGCTCCGGGACAACTGGCTACACCTTC	CASSSGTTGYTF
TRBV10-3	16	TRBJ2-2	-	-	TGTGCCATCAGTGAACCTTGGACTGCGGGCACCGGGGAGCTGTTTTTT	CAISEPWTAGTGELFF
TRBV27	15	TRBJ2-2	-	-	TGTGCCAGCAGTTACAAGGCCCCGAGGACCGGGGAGCTGTTTTTT	CASSYKAPRTGELFF
TRBV2	15	TRBJ2-1	-	few	TGTGCCAGCAGGGACGGACAGAGCTCCTACAATGAGCAGTTCTTC	CASRDGQSSYNEQFF
TRBV10-3	14	TRBJ1-6	-	few	TGTGCCATCAGACAGGGTTTTGATAATTCACCCCTCCACTTT	CAIRQGFDNSPLHF
TRBV27	12	TRBJ1-1	TRBD1	-	TGTGCCAGCGGATACAGGGGCACTGAAGCTTTCTTT	CASGYRGTEAFF
TRBV4-3	16	TRBJ2-5	TRBD2	-	TGCGCCAGCAGCCAAGGCGGACTAGCGGGAGAAGAGACCCAGTACTTC	CASSQGGLAGEETQYF
TRBV2	15	TRBJ2-1	TRBD2	-	TGTGCCAGACGACTGGGGGAGGGCTCCTACAATGAGCAGTTCTTC	CARRLGEGSYNEQFF
TRBV7-8	13	TRBJ1-2	-	-	TGTGCCAGCAGCTCGGGACTGCGGAAGGGCTACACCTTC	CASSSGLRKGYTF
TRBV6-6	14	TRBJ1-1	-	-	TGTGCCAGCAGTTACTCGAGTAGGGGCACTGAAGCTTTCTTT	CASSYSSRGTEAFF
TRBV3-1/TRBV3-2	15	TRBJ1-3	TRBD1	-	TGTGCCAGCAGCCACTCAGGGGGGCGGGGAAACACCATATATTTT	CASSHSGGRGNTIYF